This record concerns one TCR beta chain sequence. The CDR3 covers 14 residues. V gave up 5 bases and J gave up 4 bases; unmatched junction bases: 2. Germline CDR1 is MDHEN and CDR2 is SYDVKM. MiXCR was run by TCRdb on the PCR reads, yielding one entry per CDR3 protein. The table records tens of thousands of distinct CDR3 sequences, about 49% of them present only once. This sample was taken from a study of vaccination and CD4 T cells after COVID-19. Study summary: The convalescents included six males and four females, and among them two were Hispanic while seven were Caucasian. Collection of post-vaccine samples followed dose two by a median around 72 days, spanning a range of 14 to 241. After vaccination, three convalescent patients were sampled at day 14 and at days 161 to 241.

Indicated time point: late sampling 161 to 241 days after vaccination in a few convalescent patients. This clonotype was sampled from a human donor who had recovered from COVID-19. The specimen was CD4+ T cells from blood, collected about 7 months after SARS-CoV-2 vaccination. V gene TRBV28 combines with J gene TRBJ1-6; the match to TRBD1 covers 7 bases. In DNA, the CDR3 is TGTGCCAGCAGTCCAGGGGGATATAATTCACCCCTCCACTTT. It translates to CASSPGGYNSPLHF.